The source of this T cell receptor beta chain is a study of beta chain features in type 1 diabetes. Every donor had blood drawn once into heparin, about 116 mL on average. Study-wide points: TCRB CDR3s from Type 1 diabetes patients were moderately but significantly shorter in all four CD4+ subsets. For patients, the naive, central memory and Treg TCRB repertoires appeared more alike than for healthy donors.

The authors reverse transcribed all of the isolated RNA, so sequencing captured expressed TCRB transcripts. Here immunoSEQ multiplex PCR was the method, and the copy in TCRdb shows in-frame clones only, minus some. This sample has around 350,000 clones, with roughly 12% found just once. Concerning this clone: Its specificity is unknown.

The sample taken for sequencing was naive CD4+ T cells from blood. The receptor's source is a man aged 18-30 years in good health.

The CDR3 reads CASSEGMAGGSPLHF. Here the CDR3 DNA reads TGTGCCAGCAGTGAAGGGATGGCAGGGGGATCACCCCTCCACTTT. The genes are TRBV6-1 and TRBJ1-6, with 7 positions matching TRBD1. This CDR3 is built from 15 residues. J was trimmed by 10 bases and V by 1 base; bases with no gene match: 7. Germline-derived CDR1 and CDR2 are MNHNS and SASEGT.